What follows are 12 T cell receptor beta chains derived from one specimen sequenced in a study of T cell repertoires in cytomegalovirus infection. Each CDR3 protein gets one entry after TCRdb re-called the reads with MiXCR. The data contain some 300,000 distinct CDR3 sequences, roughly 16% of them singletons. The sample was PBMCs. Receptors were obtained from a human donor in good health (CMV status not recorded). Some clones in this sample may be carry-over from other donors' samples.

This clonotype was seen repeatedly, ten times or more. The chain joins TRBV28 to TRBJ2-3, with D possibly being TRBD1 (6 bases). With 4 bases removed from V and 4 bases from J, the gap between germline ends came to 18 bases. The CDR3 length is 16 residues. Germline CDR1 is MDHEN and CDR2 is SYDVKM. The CDR3 bases are TGTGCCAGCAGTTCGACCTGGGACAAGGAGTCAGATACGCAGTATTTT. Translation: CASSSTWDKESDTQYF.

This clonotype showed up just a few times. This chain links TRBV4-2 with TRBJ1-5; 8 bases are shared with TRBD1. The CDR3 runs 16 residues. The V and J ends lost 0 bases and 6 bases, in that order; junction bases with no gene match: 7. CDR1 is LGHNA, CDR2 YNFKEQ, per germline. CDR3 in amino acids: CASSQDNGQGRQPQHF. CDR3 nucleotide sequence: TGTGCCAGCAGCCAAGATAACGGACAGGGTCGTCAGCCCCAGCATTTT.

This chain joins TRBV7-6 and TRBJ1-5; possible D gene TRBD1, 6 bases. Germline assignment: CDR1 SGHVS and CDR2 FNYEAQ. V lost 1 base, J lost 6 bases, and 19 bases lay in between. The CDR3 runs to 17 residues. The CDR3 spells CASSLEVPGAGIQPQHF. In DNA form, the CDR3 reads TGTGCCAGCAGCTTAGAGGTCCCGGGGGCAGGGATTCAGCCCCAGCATTTT. The entire variable domain, with the rest obtained from reference TRBV7-6 and TRBJ1-5, is as follows: GAGVSQSPRYKVTKRGQDVALRCDPISGHVSLYWYRQALGQGPEFLTYFNYEAQQDKSGLPNDRFSAERPEGSISTLTIQRTEQRDSAMYRCASSLEVPGAGIQPQHFGDGTRLSIL.

This clonotype was detected many times. The rearrangement uses TRBV7-2 and TRBJ2-7; D remains ambiguous. The CDR3 runs to 14 residues. Germline lookup yields CDR1 SGHTA and CDR2 FQGNSA. V was shortened by 5 bases and J by 2 bases, with 13 bases between the two germline ends. The CDR3 spells CASSPDLVTYEQYF. The CDR3 DNA sequence: TGTGCCAGCAGCCCGGACCTGGTAACCTACGAGCAGTACTTC.

This clonotype was seen repeatedly, ten times or more. The chain combines TRBV7-2 with TRBJ2-1; D may match TRBD1 or TRBD2 (5 bases each). V was clipped by 4 bases and J by 2 bases, with 18 bases between them. CDR1 is SGHTA and CDR2 is FQGNSA in the germline V gene. The CDR3 extends over 17 amino acids. CDR3 coding DNA: TGTGCCAGCAGCTATTGGGGACCGGGACGGGCCTACAATGAGCAGTTCTTC. Translating gives CASSYWGPGRAYNEQFF.

The rearrangement links TRBV6-2 or TRBV6-3 to TRBJ1-1; 8 nucleotides align to TRBD1. V lost 5 bases, J lost 4 bases, and 3 bases stayed unmatched. Germline loops: CDR1 MNHEY, CDR2 SVGEGT. This CDR3 contains 13 residues. DNA of the CDR3: TGTGCCAGCAGTGTACAGGGGGTCACTGAAGCTTTCTTT. This encodes CASSVQGVTEAFF.

The rearrangement links TRBV4-3 to TRBJ2-1, with 7 bases aligning to TRBD2. Germline values: CDR1 LGHNA, CDR2 YSLEER. The CDR3 has 14 amino acids. After removal of 0 bases from V and 6 bases from J, the junction contained 2 bases not matched to a gene. CDR3 DNA sequence: TGCGCCAGCAGCCAAGATCGGGGGGTCAATGAGCAGTTCTTC. It yields the protein CASSQDRGVNEQFF.

The rearrangement uses TRBV20-1 and TRBJ2-5; 9 nucleotides line up with TRBD2. The CDR3 contains 13 residues. Germline CDR1 DFQATT, CDR2 SNEGSKA (reference sequence). Trimming removed 6 bases from V and 5 bases from J; junction bases left unmatched: 7. In DNA, the CDR3 is TGCAGTGCCGGGACTAGCTCGGGGGAGACCCAGTACTTC. It codes for CSAGTSSGETQYF.

V and J are TRBV6-6 and TRBJ1-2, with TRBD1 identical over 9 bases. Trimming at V came to 5 bases and at J to 7 bases, leaving 11 bases not matched to a gene. This CDR3 region has 15 residues. Germline assignment: CDR1 MNHNY and CDR2 SVGAGI (reference sequence). CDR3 residues: CASSEDRGVTRGYTF. The CDR3 region has the DNA TGTGCCAGCAGTGAGGACAGGGGTGTAACTCGTGGCTACACCTTC.

V usage is TRBV20-1 and J usage is TRBJ1-1, with a weak D call TRBD1 (5 bases). The CDR3 has 12 residues. Germline V gene sequence: CDR1 DFQATT, CDR2 SNEGSKA (reference sequence). V dropped 3 bases and J dropped 6 bases, with 11 bases sitting between them. The CDR3 bases are TGCAGTGCTAGTGCGGGGGGGGCTGAAGCTTTCTTT. Its protein is CSASAGGAEAFF.

This clonotype was seen repeatedly, ten times or more. The rearrangement links TRBV7-2 to TRBJ2-7; TRBD2 aligns across 8 bases. Germline V gene sequence: CDR1 SGHTA, CDR2 FQGNSA. V shed 0 bases, J shed 2 bases, and the junction held 6 bases outside the gene matches. The CDR3 is 16 residues long. The CDR3 spells CASSLAGGGATYEQYF. The CDR3, as DNA: TGTGCCAGCAGCTTAGCCGGGGGGGGGGCCACCTACGAGCAGTACTTC. The full variable domain, in which reference TRBV7-2 and TRBJ2-7 provide the parts outside the CDR3, is GAGVSQSPSNKVTEKGKDVELRCDPISGHTALYWYRQSLGQGLEFLIYFQGNSAPDKSGLPSDRFSAERTGGSVSTLTIQRTQQEDSAVYLCASSLAGGGATYEQYFGPGTRLTVT.

This clonotype was detected many times. The V and J genes are TRBV7-8 and TRBJ2-2, with D possibly matching TRBD1 (5 bases). Germline CDR1 reads SGHVS; CDR2 reads FQNEAQ. The ends were cut back, 5 bases at V and 6 bases at J, with 16 bases in the middle. CDR3 length: 15 amino acids. CDR3: CASSRSRAFPGELFF. CDR3 nucleotide sequence: TGTGCCAGCAGCCGAAGCAGGGCATTCCCCGGGGAGCTGTTTTTT. The whole variable domain, remainder taken from reference TRBV7-8 and TRBJ2-2, is GAGVSQSPRYKVAKRGQDVALRCDPISGHVSLFWYQQALGQGPEFLTYFQNEAQLDKSGLPSDRFFAERPEGSVSTLKIQRTQQEDSAVYLCASSRSRAFPGELFFGEGSRLTVL.